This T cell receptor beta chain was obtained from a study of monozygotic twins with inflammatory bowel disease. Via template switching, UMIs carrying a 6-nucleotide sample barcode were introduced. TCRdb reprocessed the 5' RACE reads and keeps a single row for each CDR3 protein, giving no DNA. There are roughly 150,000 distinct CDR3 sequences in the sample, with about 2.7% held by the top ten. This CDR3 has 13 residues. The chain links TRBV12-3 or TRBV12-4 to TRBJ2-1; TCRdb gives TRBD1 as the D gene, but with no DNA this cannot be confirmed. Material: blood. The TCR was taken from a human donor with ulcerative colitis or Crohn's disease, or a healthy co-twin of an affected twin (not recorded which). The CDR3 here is CASSPRELNEQFF.